This T cell receptor (beta chain) was captured in a study of CD8 T cells in Susac syndrome. The CDR3 consists of 16 residues. Unmatched junction bases numbered 7, after V lost 4 bases and J lost 4 bases. The germline V gene has CDR1 SQVTM and CDR2 ANQGSEA. cDNA came from around 0.5 to 1 ug RNA primed by random hexamers. Multiplex PCR with immunoSEQ amplified the TCR beta CDR3 across 54 Vbeta and 13 Jbeta. TCRdb fed the immunoSEQ multiplex PCR reads into MiXCR, producing one record per CDR3 protein. Of more than 150,000 distinct CDR3 sequences listed, 92% are singletons. With regard to this clonotype: What it binds is unknown.

Findings of the study overall: The study conceded that relatively few individuals underwent its TCR sequencing and HLA analysis.

The study sequenced TCR beta in blood CD8+ and CD4+ T cells. TEMRA cells were FACS-enriched, while CD8+ and CD4+ T cells were negatively isolated. The sequence derives from a human donor in good health. The chain couples TRBV29-1 to TRBJ2-2; the match to TRBD2 covers 12 bases. The sample consisted of CD4+ T cells from PBMCs. CDR3 sequence (DNA): TGCAGCGTTGTCCCTAGCGGGGGGGCCAGCACCGGGGAGCTGTTTTTT. Protein sequence: CSVVPSGGASTGELFF.